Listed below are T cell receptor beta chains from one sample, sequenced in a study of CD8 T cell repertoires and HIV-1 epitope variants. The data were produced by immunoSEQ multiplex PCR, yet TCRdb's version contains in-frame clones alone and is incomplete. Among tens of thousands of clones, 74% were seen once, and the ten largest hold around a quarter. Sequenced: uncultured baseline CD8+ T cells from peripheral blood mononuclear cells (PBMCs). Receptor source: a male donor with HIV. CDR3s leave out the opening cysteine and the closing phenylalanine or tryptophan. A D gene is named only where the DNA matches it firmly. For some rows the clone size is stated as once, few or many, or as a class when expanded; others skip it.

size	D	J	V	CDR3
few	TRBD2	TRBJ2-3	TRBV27	ASSPSGGAADTQY
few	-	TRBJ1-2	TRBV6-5	ASREGGANYGYT
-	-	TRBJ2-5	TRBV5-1	ASSIPKEAQY
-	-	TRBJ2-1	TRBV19	ASSIARGSYNEQF
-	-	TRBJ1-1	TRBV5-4	ASSLSGYLNTEAF
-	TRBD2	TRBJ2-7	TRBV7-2	ASSWARGGEQY
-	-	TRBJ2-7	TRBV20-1	SAYNYEQY
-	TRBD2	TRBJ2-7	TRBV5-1	ASSLGAGAVYEQY
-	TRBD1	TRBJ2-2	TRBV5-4	ASSSGQGLAGELF
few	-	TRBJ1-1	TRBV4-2	ASSQVGGPLNTEAF
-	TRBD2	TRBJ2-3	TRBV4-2	ASSQAAGGFTDTQY
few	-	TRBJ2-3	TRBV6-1	ASSVASRQGDTQY
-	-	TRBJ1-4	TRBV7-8	ASSFQIPGATNEKLF
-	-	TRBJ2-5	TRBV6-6	ASSSHRDSQETQY
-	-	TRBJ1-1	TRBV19	ASNHWEGLMNTEAF
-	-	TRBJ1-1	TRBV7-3	ASSLQNTEAF
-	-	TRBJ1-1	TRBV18	ASSPTGNTEAF
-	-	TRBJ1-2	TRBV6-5	ASSPSDGNYGYT
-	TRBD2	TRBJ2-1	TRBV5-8	ASSSPGLAGGEQF
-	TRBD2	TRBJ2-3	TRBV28	ASSYGRADTQY
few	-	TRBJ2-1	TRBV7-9	ASSLSDEQF
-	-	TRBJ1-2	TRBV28	ASSLPPYRVSYGYT
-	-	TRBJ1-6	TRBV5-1	ASSLGDLGNSPLH
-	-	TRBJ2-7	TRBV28	ASSGVGEEQY
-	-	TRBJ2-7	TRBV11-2	ASSRGIPGQSSYEQY
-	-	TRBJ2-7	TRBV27	ASSPGSYEQY
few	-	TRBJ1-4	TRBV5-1	ASSLAGGGVGEKLF
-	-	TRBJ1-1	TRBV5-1	ASSLGPGMGTEAF
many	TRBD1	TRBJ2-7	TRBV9	ASSVATGGYEQY